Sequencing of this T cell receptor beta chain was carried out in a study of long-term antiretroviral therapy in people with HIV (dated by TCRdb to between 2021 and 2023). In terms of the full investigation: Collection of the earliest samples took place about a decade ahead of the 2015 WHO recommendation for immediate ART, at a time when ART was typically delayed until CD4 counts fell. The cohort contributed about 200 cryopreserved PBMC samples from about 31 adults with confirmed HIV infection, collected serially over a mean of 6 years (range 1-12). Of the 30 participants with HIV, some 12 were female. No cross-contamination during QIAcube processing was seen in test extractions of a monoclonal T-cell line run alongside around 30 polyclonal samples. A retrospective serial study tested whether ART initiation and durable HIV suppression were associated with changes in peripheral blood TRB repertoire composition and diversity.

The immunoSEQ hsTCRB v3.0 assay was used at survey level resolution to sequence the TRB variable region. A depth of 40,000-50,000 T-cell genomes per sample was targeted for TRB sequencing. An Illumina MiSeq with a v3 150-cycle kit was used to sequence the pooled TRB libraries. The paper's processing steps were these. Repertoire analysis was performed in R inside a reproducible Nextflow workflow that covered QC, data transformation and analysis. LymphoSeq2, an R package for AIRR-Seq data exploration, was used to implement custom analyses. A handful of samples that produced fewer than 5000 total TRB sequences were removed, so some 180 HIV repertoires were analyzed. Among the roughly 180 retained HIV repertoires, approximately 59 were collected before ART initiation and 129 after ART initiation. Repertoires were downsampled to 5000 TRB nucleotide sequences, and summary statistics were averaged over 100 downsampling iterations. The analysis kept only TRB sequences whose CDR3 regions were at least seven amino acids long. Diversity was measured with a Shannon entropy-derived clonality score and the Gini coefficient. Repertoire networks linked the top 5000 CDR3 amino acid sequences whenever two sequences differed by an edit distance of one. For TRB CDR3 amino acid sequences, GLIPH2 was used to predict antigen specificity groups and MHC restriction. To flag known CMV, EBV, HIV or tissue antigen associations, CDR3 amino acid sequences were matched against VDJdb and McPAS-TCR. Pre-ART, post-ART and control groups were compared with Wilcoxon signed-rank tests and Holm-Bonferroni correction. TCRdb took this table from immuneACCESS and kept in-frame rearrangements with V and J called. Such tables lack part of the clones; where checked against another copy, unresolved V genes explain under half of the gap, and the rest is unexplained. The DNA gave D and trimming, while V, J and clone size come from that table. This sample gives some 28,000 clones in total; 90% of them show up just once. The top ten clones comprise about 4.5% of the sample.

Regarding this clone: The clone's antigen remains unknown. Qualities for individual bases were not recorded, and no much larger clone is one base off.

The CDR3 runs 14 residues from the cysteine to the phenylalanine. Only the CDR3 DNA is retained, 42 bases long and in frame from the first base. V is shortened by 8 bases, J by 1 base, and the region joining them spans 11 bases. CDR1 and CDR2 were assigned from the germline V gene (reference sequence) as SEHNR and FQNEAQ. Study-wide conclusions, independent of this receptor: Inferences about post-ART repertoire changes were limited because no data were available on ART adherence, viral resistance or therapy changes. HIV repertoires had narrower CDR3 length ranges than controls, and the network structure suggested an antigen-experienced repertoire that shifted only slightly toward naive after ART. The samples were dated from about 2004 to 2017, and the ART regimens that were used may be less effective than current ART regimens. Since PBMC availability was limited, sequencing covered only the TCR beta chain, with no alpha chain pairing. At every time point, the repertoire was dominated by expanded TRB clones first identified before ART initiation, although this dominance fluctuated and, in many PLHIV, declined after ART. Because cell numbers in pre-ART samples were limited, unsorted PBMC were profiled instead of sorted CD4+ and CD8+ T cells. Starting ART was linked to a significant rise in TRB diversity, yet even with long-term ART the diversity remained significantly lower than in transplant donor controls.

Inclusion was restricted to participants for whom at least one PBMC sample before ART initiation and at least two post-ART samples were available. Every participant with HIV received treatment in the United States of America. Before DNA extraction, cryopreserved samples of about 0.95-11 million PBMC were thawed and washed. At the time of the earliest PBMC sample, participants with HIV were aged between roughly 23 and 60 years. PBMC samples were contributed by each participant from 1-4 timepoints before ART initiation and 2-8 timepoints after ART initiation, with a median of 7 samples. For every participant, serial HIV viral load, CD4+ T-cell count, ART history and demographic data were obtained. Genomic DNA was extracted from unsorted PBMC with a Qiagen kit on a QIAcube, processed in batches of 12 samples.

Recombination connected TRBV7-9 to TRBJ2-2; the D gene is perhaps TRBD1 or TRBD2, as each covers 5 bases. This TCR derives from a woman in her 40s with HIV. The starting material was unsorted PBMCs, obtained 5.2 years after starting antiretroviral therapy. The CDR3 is CASAGTVNTGELFF. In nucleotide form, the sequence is TGTGCCAGCGCCGGGACGGTGAACACCGGGGAGCTGTTTTTT.